This TCR beta chain originates from a study of blood T cell repertoires in COVID-19 (dated by TCRdb to the early 2020s). Looking at the study overall: Samples from collaborators originated in the United States, Italy and Spain and spanned both the acute and convalescent phases of COVID-19. The material from the prospective study consisted of cDNA or gDNA derived from T cells, B-cell-depleted T cells, or PBMCs. Subjects who had been exposed to COVID-19, were actively infected with it, or had recovered from it provided the deeply sampled blood TCRbeta repertoires that made up the dataset. The repertoires were released in a freely available public database meant as a resource for research on the immune response to SARS-CoV-2. The samples were drawn from the first 160 participants of the ongoing ImmuneRACE study and from roughly 1,300 subjects provided by 6 global collaborators. The sample metadata nearly always contained a de-identified subject ID, COVID-19 status, age in years and sex. Where HLA class I and class II types were available, the types were taken from metadata supplied by the sample provider, not from assay-based typing. The paper's findings and limits, for the study overall: The amount of clinical and demographic metadata varied by source and participant and was provided uncurated.

The immunoSEQ Assay, a bias-controlled multiplex PCR, was used to amplify TCRbeta CDR3 regions from genomic DNA. As for how the authors treated the data: Within the assay, amplification of reference gene primers was used to estimate how many nucleated cells each sample contained. To quantify the absolute abundance of each unique TCRbeta CDR3 rearrangement, sequence reads were collapsed and filtered. Productive Simpson clonality was computed per sample as the square root of Simpson's diversity index over productive rearrangements. In TCRdb, the immuneACCESS table is reduced to in-frame sequences with V and J assigned. These tables do not hold every clone; where another copy was compared, an unresolved V gene accounts for under half, and the others remain unexplained. The V and J calls and the clone size are those of that table, but D and trimming were determined from the DNA. This sample has about 380,000 clones in its table, and over 75% of those were observed once. 2.5% to 3% of the sample is held by the ten biggest clonotypes.

Participants in the prospective study were aged roughly 18 to 100 years, lived in about two dozen United States geographic areas, and enrolled through a virtual design. In the prospective study, cohorts were assigned on the basis of participant-reported clinical history obtained from a screening survey and a study questionnaire. Recovered participants in ImmuneRACE Cohort 3 were defined as having two consecutive negative NP/OP PCR tests, clearance from a healthcare professional, or resolution of symptoms. Each participant in the prospective study had whole blood, serum and a nasopharyngeal or oropharyngeal swab collected by mobile phlebotomists. Additional blood draws and questionnaires over an approximately two-month period could optionally be provided by prospective study participants. Blood samples from the prospective study were shipped frozen or at room temperature prior to DNA extraction.

Taken from the germline V gene, the CDR1 and CDR2 loops are SGHRS and YFSETQ. Reading from cysteine to phenylalanine, the CDR3 counts 17 amino acids. Just CDR3 DNA is preserved here, 51 bases in frame from base 1. V loses 0 bases at its end and J loses 0 bases; junction bases beyond the gene matches: 6. Concerning this clone itself: Its antigen has not been determined. Base qualities are not at hand, and no much larger clone is one base apart.

The chain is assembled from TRBV5-1 and TRBJ2-3; the central 8 bases match TRBD2. Material for sequencing was PBMCs or T cells enriched from blood (not recorded which). The clonotype comes from a young woman who had recovered from COVID-19. CDR3 reads: CASSLAAGGPSTDTQYF. The DNA sequence is given as TGCGCCAGCAGCTTGGCCGCGGGGGGCCCTAGCACAGATACGCAGTATTTT.